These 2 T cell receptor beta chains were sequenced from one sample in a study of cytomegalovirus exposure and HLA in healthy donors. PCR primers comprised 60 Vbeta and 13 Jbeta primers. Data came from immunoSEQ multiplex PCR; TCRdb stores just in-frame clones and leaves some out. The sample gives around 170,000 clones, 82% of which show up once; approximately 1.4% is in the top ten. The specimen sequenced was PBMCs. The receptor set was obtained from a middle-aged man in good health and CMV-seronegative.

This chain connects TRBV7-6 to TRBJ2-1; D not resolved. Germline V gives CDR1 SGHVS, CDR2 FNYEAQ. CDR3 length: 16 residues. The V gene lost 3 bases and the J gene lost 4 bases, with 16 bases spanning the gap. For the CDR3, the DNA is TGTGCCAGCAGCTTCGTCGGTAGCCCACATTACAATGAGCAGTTCTTC. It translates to CASSFVGSPHYNEQFF.

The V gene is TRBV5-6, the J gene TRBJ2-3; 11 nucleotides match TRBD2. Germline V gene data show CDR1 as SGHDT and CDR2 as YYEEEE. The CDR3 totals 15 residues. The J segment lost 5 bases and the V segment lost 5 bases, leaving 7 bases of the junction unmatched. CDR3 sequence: CASRLAGGPGDTQYF. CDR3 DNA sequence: TGTGCCAGCAGATTAGCGGGAGGGCCCGGAGATACGCAGTATTTT.